Given below is one T cell receptor (beta chain) in context. Its antigen is currently unknown. Unmatched junction bases numbered 4, after V lost 2 bases and J lost 4 bases. The CDR3 totals 15 residues. Looked up from germline, CDR1 is MNHEY and CDR2 is SMNVEV (reference sequence). The sample belongs to a study of cytomegalovirus exposure and HLA in healthy donors. Background on the study: The approximately 720 first-cohort repertoires and the 95 to 150 validation repertoires shared the same platform, a later analysis reported. Overall study findings and caveats: According to a subsequent analysis, TCR clusters identified in the first cohort showed a tendency to co-occur across the 100 to 150 validation repertoires. Researchers counted 180 or so TCR beta chains as cytomegalovirus-associated.

Profiled with immunoSEQ multiplex PCR; TCRdb holds only in-frame clones, not every one. This table holds about 220,000 clones, under 95% found once. Separate from the roughly 610-subject first cohort, the roughly 120-subject validation cohort was the one that the donors belonged to. The material sequenced was PBMCs. V and J are TRBV27 and TRBJ1-4; TRBD1 matches 7 bases. This clonotype originated in a woman aged 18 to 35 in good health and CMV-seronegative. The CDR3 loop reads CASSLRDSLNEKLFF. CDR3 nucleotides: TGTGCCAGCAGTTTAAGGGACAGCCTTAATGAAAAACTGTTTTTT.